The 24 T cell receptor beta chains given below trace back to one sample, sequenced in a study of CD8 T cells in ankylosing spondylitis. TCRdb re-called the 5' RACE reads with MiXCR, one entry per CDR3 protein. This sample has about 170,000 distinct CDR3 sequences; around 16% occur once, and the top ten carry about 8.3%. Source material: blood, either unsorted or a sorted T cell fraction (not recorded which). The receptor set was obtained from a male donor with ankylosing spondylitis or in good health (not recorded which).

This clonotype was counted a few times. The rearrangement joins TRBV5-1 to TRBJ2-7; 7 bases line up with TRBD1. Germline trimming cut 0 bases from V and 1 base from J; bases unmatched to any gene: 4. Per germline, CDR1 SGHRS and CDR2 YFSETQ. This CDR3 has 15 residues. In DNA, the CDR3 is TGCGCCAGCAGCTTGGGGGGACAGCTGTCCTACGAGCAGTACTTC. Translating gives CASSLGGQLSYEQYF. The full variable domain, with the rest looked up from reference TRBV5-1 and TRBJ2-7, is KAGVTQTPRYLIKTRGQQVTLSCSPISGHRSVSWYQQTPGQGLQFLFEYFSETQRNKGNFPGRFSGRQFSNSRSEMNVSTLELGDSALYLCASSLGGQLSYEQYFGPGTRLTVT.

This clonotype was recorded many times. The chain combines TRBV7-2 with TRBJ2-5; TRBD2 aligns across 9 bases. V was pared by 5 bases and J by 4 bases, with 11 bases of the junction left unmatched. Germline CDR1 reads SGHTA; CDR2 reads FQGNSA. The CDR3 loop spans 16 amino acids. The CDR3: CASSPDYSGSRETQYF. CDR3 nucleotides: TGTGCCAGCAGCCCAGATTATAGCGGGAGTCGAGAGACCCAGTACTTC.

This chain joins TRBV7-3 and TRBJ2-3, with 11 nucleotides matching TRBD2. Germline loops: CDR1 SGHTA, CDR2 FQGTGA. This CDR3 contains 15 residues. V lost 5 bases, J lost 5 bases, and 6 bases stayed unmatched. For the CDR3, the DNA is TGTGCCAGCAGCGGACAGACTAGCGGGAAAGATACGCAGTATTTT. It codes for CASSGQTSGKDTQYF. Full variable domain (remainder filled in from reference TRBV7-3 and TRBJ2-3): GAGVSQTPSNKVTEKGKYVELRCDPISGHTALYWYRQSLGQGPEFLIYFQGTGAADDSGLPNDRFFAVRPEGSVSTLKIQRTERGDSAVYLCASSGQTSGKDTQYFGPGTRLTVL.

This clonotype occurred many times. The gene calls are TRBV20-1 and TRBJ1-2, with D possibly TRBD1 on 5 matching bases. The length of the CDR3 is 14 residues. Trimming removed 6 bases from V and 6 bases from J, with 20 bases in between. Germline V gene lookup returns CDR1 DFQATT and CDR2 SNEGSKA (reference sequence). The CDR3: CSAQGGRVEDGYTF. DNA for the CDR3: TGCAGTGCCCAAGGCGGCAGGGTGGAGGATGGCTACACCTTC.

This clonotype has a count of ten or more. CDR3 DNA: TGCGCCAGCAGCTTTGCGGCGGGACAGGGGGCAAATACGCAGTATTTT. Its protein product is CASSFAAGQGANTQYF. The chain links TRBV5-1 to TRBJ2-3; TRBD1 agrees at 12 bases. The length of the CDR3 is 16 residues. Germline CDR1 and CDR2: SGHRS and YFSETQ. Trimming cost V 2 bases and J 7 bases; bases outside gene matches: 8.

In this sample, this clonotype turned up a few times. J is TRBJ2-2 and V is TRBV30; 10 bases align to TRBD2. With 2 bases clipped from V and 4 bases from J, the junction kept 4 bases outside the gene matches. Germline CDR1 GTSNPN, CDR2 SVGIG (reference sequence). This CDR3 has 15 residues. The CDR3 nucleotides are TGTGCCTGGAGTCACGGACTAGCGGCCACCGGGGAGCTGTTTTTT. Translated: CAWSHGLAATGELFF.

This clonotype was counted many times. The chain carries TRBV12-3 or TRBV12-4 and TRBJ1-4, with D perhaps TRBD1 (5 bases). V lost 3 bases, J lost 4 bases, and 12 bases lay in between. The CDR3 is made up of 15 amino acids. CDR3 DNA: TGTGCCAGCAGTTTCGGGGGGAAGGGTAATGAAAAACTGTTTTTT. Protein: CASSFGGKGNEKLFF.

This clonotype was counted ten times or more. The rearrangement links TRBV20-1 to TRBJ2-3; 7 nucleotides agree with TRBD2. Germline values: CDR1 DFQATT, CDR2 SNEGSKA (reference sequence). Germline trimming cut 1 base from V and 2 bases from J; bases unmatched to any gene: 12. This CDR3 has 17 amino acids. The CDR3 loop reads CSARVGTAGANTDTQYF. The DNA of the CDR3 is TGCAGTGCTAGAGTGGGTACGGCGGGAGCCAACACAGATACGCAGTATTTT.

This clonotype was seen repeatedly, ten times or more. This chain links TRBV7-2 with TRBJ2-3; possible D gene TRBD1, 6 bases. The germline V and J ends were trimmed by 1 base and 4 bases, with 6 bases remaining between them. This CDR3 spans 13 amino acids. CDR1 and CDR2 (germline): SGHTA, FQGNSA. CDR3 sequence reads: CASSLDRADTQYF. The CDR3 DNA sequence: TGTGCCAGCAGCTTAGACAGGGCAGATACGCAGTATTTT. Full variable domain (rest looked up from reference TRBV7-2 and TRBJ2-3): GAGVSQSPSNKVTEKGKDVELRCDPISGHTALYWYRQSLGQGLEFLIYFQGNSAPDKSGLPSDRFSAERTGGSVSTLTIQRTQQEDSAVYLCASSLDRADTQYFGPGTRLTVL.

There are many counts of this clonotype. The chain uses TRBV9 and TRBJ2-4; no clear D gene. The ends were cut back, 5 bases at V and 1 base at J, with 4 bases in the middle. This CDR3 comprises 12 residues. From germline, CDR1 is SGDLS and CDR2 YYNGEE. CDR3 sequence reads: CASSKAKNIQYF. In DNA, the CDR3 is TGTGCCAGCAGTAAGGCCAAAAACATTCAGTACTTC.

This clonotype has at least ten counts. The chain is built from TRBV5-1 and TRBJ2-1; possibly TRBD1 for D (5 bases). This CDR3 has 18 residues. CDR1 and CDR2 from the germline V gene are SGHRS and YFSETQ. With 5 bases removed from V and 5 bases from J, the gap between germline ends came to 26 bases. The CDR3, as DNA: TGCGCCAGCAGGGATGGCGTAAGGGGCAGGGTGGGAAACAATGAGCAGTTCTTC. Its protein is CASRDGVRGRVGNNEQFF. Full variable domain (remainder filled in from reference TRBV5-1 and TRBJ2-1): KAGVTQTPRYLIKTRGQQVTLSCSPISGHRSVSWYQQTPGQGLQFLFEYFSETQRNKGNFPGRFSGRQFSNSRSEMNVSTLELGDSALYLCASRDGVRGRVGNNEQFFGPGTRLTVL.

This clonotype was counted at least ten times. The chain joins TRBV4-1 to TRBJ1-2; TRBD1 is a possible D gene (6 bases). Deletions cut 0 bases from V and 4 bases from J, with 9 bases between. The CDR3 covers 14 residues. Germline loops: CDR1 MGHRA, CDR2 YSYEKL. CDR3 sequence: CASSQDPGAYGYTF. The CDR3 bases are TGCGCCAGCAGCCAAGACCCGGGGGCCTATGGCTACACCTTC.

This clonotype was picked up many times. CDR3 region: CATSDRETQYF. In DNA form, the CDR3 reads TGTGCCACCAGTGACAGGGAGACCCAGTACTTC. V is TRBV24-1 and J is TRBJ2-5; unclear D gene. The ends were cut back, 4 bases at V and 5 bases at J, with 4 bases in the middle. CDR3 length equals 11 residues. The germline V gene has CDR1 KGHDR and CDR2 SFDVKD.

CDR3 protein: CASSMGAVGELFF. In DNA, the CDR3 is TGTGCCAGTAGTATGGGGGCGGTCGGGGAGCTGTTTTTT. The chain employs TRBV19 and TRBJ2-2, with D maybe TRBD1 (6 bases). The CDR3 has 13 residues. V lost 3 bases and J 7 bases, leaving 9 bases between the germline ends. CDR1 and CDR2 (germline): LNHDA, SQIVND (reference sequence).

V and J are TRBV29-1 and TRBJ2-5, with D possibly being TRBD1 (6 bases). The CDR3 is 12 residues long. Between the trimmed V and J ends, which lost 6 bases and 1 base, there was a span of 9 bases. The V gene's germline CDR1 is SQVTM and CDR2 ANQGSEA. CDR3 loop: CSVDSTQETQYF. The CDR3 nucleotides read TGCAGCGTGGACAGTACCCAAGAGACCCAGTACTTC. The full variable domain, with the rest looked up from reference TRBV29-1 and TRBJ2-5, is SAVISQKPSRDICQRGTSLTIQCQVDSQVTMMFWYRQQPGQSLTLIATANQGSEATYESGFVIDKFPISRPNLTFSTLTVSNMSPEDSSIYLCSVDSTQETQYFGPGTRLLVL.

This clonotype occurred many times. DNA for the CDR3: TGTGCCAGCAGCTTGTCTCCTAGCGGAGTCTACGAGCAGTACTTC. Amino acid sequence: CASSLSPSGVYEQYF. J is TRBJ2-7 and V is TRBV7-2, with 7 bases aligning to TRBD2. This CDR3 comprises 15 residues. The germline CDR1 and CDR2 sequences are SGHTA and FQGNSA. Germline trimming cut 3 bases from V and 3 bases from J; bases unmatched to any gene: 8.

This clonotype has a count of ten or more. The V and J genes are TRBV5-6 and TRBJ2-1, with 8 positions matching TRBD2. The CDR3 runs to 14 residues. Trimming took 4 bases from V and 4 from J; bases not matched to a gene: 4. Germline CDR1 reads SGHDT; CDR2 reads YYEEEE. The DNA for the CDR3 is TGTGCCAGCAGCAGCGGGAGTCGATACAATGAGCAGTTCTTC. Translated, it gives CASSSGSRYNEQFF.

Many counts were recorded for this clonotype. The gene calls are TRBV29-1 and TRBJ2-7, with D possibly being TRBD2 (6 bases). CDR3 length equals 16 residues. From germline, CDR1 is SQVTM and CDR2 ANQGSEA. V lost 0 bases, J lost 4 bases, and 19 bases lay in between. Written as DNA, the CDR3 is TGCAGCGTTGAAGATGGGGGGTCCTCATCCTTATACGAGCAGTACTTC. It translates to CSVEDGGSSSLYEQYF.

At least ten counts were recorded for this clonotype. The rearrangement links TRBV5-5 to TRBJ2-5, with D perhaps TRBD1 (5 bases). Germline V gene lookup returns CDR1 SGHKS and CDR2 YYEKEE (reference sequence). CDR3 length: 16 amino acids. Trimming shortened V by 0 bases and J by 2 bases, and 14 bases separated the two germline ends. CDR3 amino acids: CASSLAVRAGQETQYF. In DNA form, the CDR3 reads TGTGCCAGCAGCTTGGCCGTCAGGGCAGGGCAAGAGACCCAGTACTTC.

This clonotype was detected ten times or more. The chain carries TRBV30 and TRBJ1-1; tentative D call: TRBD1 (6 bases). Trimming cost V 0 bases and J 3 bases, with 11 bases left between them. The CDR3 has 14 amino acids. CDR1 is GTSNPN, CDR2 SVGIG, per germline (reference sequence). The DNA of the CDR3 is TGTGCCTGGAGTGTAGGGGGATCGGACACTGAAGCTTTCTTT. The encoded protein is CAWSVGGSDTEAFF.

This clonotype was detected ten times or more. The chain employs TRBV5-1 and TRBJ2-2; D uncertain. Trimming shortened V by 3 bases and J by 6 bases, and 3 bases separated the two germline ends. The CDR3 length is 11 residues. Germline CDR1 is SGHRS and CDR2 is YFSETQ. The CDR3, as DNA: TGCGCCAGCAGCTCCGCCGGGGAGCTGTTTTTT. Translation gives CASSSAGELFF.

Many counts were recorded for this clonotype. This rearrangement joins TRBV27 to TRBJ1-2; the match to TRBD1 covers 7 bases. CDR3 length: 13 amino acids. V dropped 8 bases and J dropped 4; count of bases not matched to a gene: 7. Germline-derived CDR1 and CDR2 are MNHEY and SMNVEV (reference sequence). The CDR3 loop is CASRGQAGYGYTF. In nucleotides, the CDR3 is TGTGCCAGCCGAGGACAGGCGGGCTATGGCTACACCTTC.

This clonotype has just a few counts. The junction shows a germline mismatch at one end, possibly a read error. V and J are TRBV5-6 and TRBJ2-1; TRBD2 matches at 7 bases. This CDR3 spans 14 amino acids. Germline V gene data show CDR1 as SGHDT and CDR2 as YYEEEE. CDR3 sequence: CASGLELASNEQFF. DNA of the CDR3: TGTGCCAGCGGCTTGGAACTAGCGAGCAATGAGCAGTTCTTC.

The rearrangement joins TRBV5-1 to TRBJ2-5; TRBD1 is a possible D gene (5 bases). Germline assignment: CDR1 SGHRS and CDR2 YFSETQ. The germline V and J ends were trimmed by 6 bases and 4 bases, with 16 bases remaining between them. This CDR3 is built from 14 residues. DNA for the CDR3: TGCGCCAGCAACCAGGGCAGGGTAACAGAGACCCAGTACTTC. Its protein product is CASNQGRVTETQYF.